Listed below are T cell receptor beta chains from one sample, sequenced in a study of cytomegalovirus exposure and HLA in healthy donors. Using immunoSEQ multiplex PCR, the repertoire was profiled, and TCRdb retains in-frame clones only, with some absent. Among 100,000 or so clones listed, over 75% were seen once. The sequencing sample was made of PBMCs. These receptors originate from a man in his thirties or forties in good health and CMV-seropositive. CDR3s include the opening cysteine and the closing phenylalanine or tryptophan. A D gene is named only where the DNA matches it firmly. Some rows mark clone size as missing; the rest say once, few, many or name a class of expanded clone.

clone size	D gene	V gene	J gene	CDR3 protein	CDR3 DNA
.	TRBD1	TRBV7-9	TRBJ1-2	CASSSQDRDYGYTF	TGTGCCAGCAGCTCCCAAGACAGGGACTATGGCTACACCTTC
.	.	TRBV5-1	TRBJ1-2	CASSAAPDSYYGYTF	TGCGCCAGCAGCGCCGCCCCGGACAGCTACTATGGCTACACCTTC
once	TRBD1	TRBV4-1	TRBJ1-2	CASSERQGRDGYTF	TGCGCCAGCAGTGAAAGACAGGGGAGAGACGGCTACACCTTC
.	TRBD1	TRBV5-1	TRBJ1-4	CASSFGQGGEKLFF	TGCGCCAGCAGCTTCGGACAGGGTGGGGAAAAACTGTTTTTT
.	.	TRBV9	TRBJ1-5	CASSVELQPQHF	TGTGCCAGCAGCGTAGAGCTACAGCCCCAGCATTTT
.	TRBD2	TRBV5-1	TRBJ2-7	CASSWTTSGEVSYEQYF	TGCGCCAGCAGCTGGACGACTAGCGGAGAGGTCTCCTACGAGCAGTACTTC
.	TRBD1	TRBV4-1	TRBJ1-1	CASSREDRVGTEAFF	TGCGCCAGCAGCCGGGAGGACAGGGTCGGCACTGAAGCTTTCTTT
few	TRBD1	TRBV5-1	TRBJ1-2	CASRSRGRNYGYTF	TGCGCCAGCAGGAGTAGGGGGCGGAACTATGGCTACACCTTC
large	.	TRBV7-6	TRBJ2-3	CASSPPGLLETQYF	TGTGCCAGCAGCCCGCCGGGACTCCTTGAAACGCAGTATTTT
.	.	TRBV30	TRBJ2-1	CAWRDTYNEQFF	TGTGCCTGGAGAGACACGTACAATGAGCAGTTCTTC
.	TRBD1	TRBV6-7	TRBJ2-1	CASNTDTRGQMVNEQFF	TGTGCCAGCAACACCGACACCAGGGGGCAGATGGTCAATGAGCAGTTCTTC
.	.	TRBV6-1	TRBJ2-2	CASSEAWPAGELFF	TGTGCCAGCAGTGAAGCATGGCCCGCCGGGGAGCTGTTTTTT
.	TRBD2	TRBV6-1	TRBJ2-5	CASRWASGGQETQYF	TGTGCCAGCAGGTGGGCCAGCGGGGGTCAAGAGACCCAGTACTTC
once	.	TRBV5-1	TRBJ2-3	CASSVREFWTDTQYF	TGCGCCAGCAGCGTCAGGGAATTCTGGACAGATACGCAGTATTTT
once	TRBD1	TRBV19	TRBJ1-3	CATTGFVGNTIYF	TGTGCCACGACAGGGTTTGTTGGAAACACCATATATTTT
.	.	TRBV6-1	TRBJ1-5	CASSVRREQPQHF	TGTGCCAGCAGTGTTAGGAGGGAGCAGCCCCAGCATTTT
few	.	TRBV10-3	TRBJ1-1	CAIETWADLNTEAFF	TGTGCCATCGAGACCTGGGCAGACCTTAACACTGAAGCTTTCTTT
.	.	TRBV5-1	TRBJ1-1	CASSLWGDTEAFF	TGCGCCAGCAGCTTATGGGGCGACACTGAAGCTTTCTTT
few	.	TRBV2	TRBJ1-4	CASSDFEGVATNEKLFF	TGTGCCAGCAGTGATTTCGAGGGAGTTGCAACTAATGAAAAACTGTTTTTT
once	TRBD2	TRBV6-5	TRBJ2-3	CASSYRGGSDTQYF	TGTGCCAGCAGTTACCGGGGGGGCAGCGATACGCAGTATTTT
.	.	TRBV29-1	TRBJ1-4	CSVVGGDATNEKLFF	TGCAGCGTTGTCGGCGGTGATGCAACTAATGAAAAACTGTTTTTT
.	TRBD1	TRBV14	TRBJ2-7	CASSQRQGYSYEQYF	TGTGCCAGCAGCCAGAGACAGGGGTACTCCTACGAGCAGTACTTC
.	.	TRBV7-8	TRBJ2-7	CASSSRGGRAYYEQYF	TGTGCCAGCAGCTCTAGGGGGGGCAGGGCATACTACGAGCAGTACTTC